This is a list of T cell receptor beta chains from one sample in a study of T cell responses to AZD1222 COVID-19 vaccine. The data were produced by immunoSEQ multiplex PCR, yet TCRdb's version contains in-frame clones alone and is incomplete. The data show approximately 120,000 clones, 75% to 85% seen once. Source: peripheral blood, taken 28 days after the second AZD1222 dose. These receptors originate from an adult who received the AZD1222 COVID-19 vaccine. The CDR3 runs from the conserved cysteine through the conserved F or W. The D gene is left open where the match is weak. Not all rows give a size; the values are once, few, many and, for expanded clones, a class.

TRBV28,-,TRBJ1-5,-,CASSLFFGQPQHF,TGTGCCAGCAGTTTATTTTTCGGCCAGCCCCAGCATTTT
TRBV9,TRBD1,TRBJ1-1,-,CASSVADTGGDMNTEAFF,TGTGCCAGCAGCGTAGCTGACACAGGGGGGGACATGAACACTGAAGCTTTCTTT
TRBV11-3,-,TRBJ2-7,-,CASSFRGGYEQYF,TGTGCCAGCAGCTTCAGGGGAGGCTACGAGCAGTACTTC
TRBV2,-,TRBJ1-1,-,CASKVGLNTEAFF,TGTGCCAGCAAGGTGGGTTTGAACACTGAAGCTTTCTTT
TRBV7-9,TRBD1,TRBJ2-7,-,CASRVGQSYEQYF,TGTGCCAGCAGGGTGGGACAGTCCTACGAGCAGTACTTC
TRBV3-1/TRBV3-2,TRBD1,TRBJ1-5,-,CASSQSGGRRGREPQHF,TGTGCCAGCAGCCAATCTGGGGGGCGCAGGGGGCGGGAGCCCCAGCATTTT
TRBV4-2,TRBD2,TRBJ2-1,-,CASSRAGGTSFNEQFF,TGTGCCAGCAGCCGCGCAGGGGGGACTAGCTTCAATGAGCAGTTCTTC
TRBV18,-,TRBJ1-3,-,CASSPRVESGNTIYF,TGTGCCAGCTCACCACGAGTAGAATCTGGAAACACCATATATTTT
TRBV5-1,-,TRBJ2-2,-,CASSFNTGELFF,TGCGCCAGCAGCTTTAACACCGGGGAGCTGTTTTTT
TRBV12-3/TRBV12-4,-,TRBJ1-1,-,CASKKGGTTEAFF,TGTGCCAGCAAAAAAGGGGGAACGACTGAAGCTTTCTTT
TRBV28,-,TRBJ2-7,-,CASSFSQGRSYEQYF,TGTGCCAGCAGTTTCTCTCAGGGTAGATCCTACGAGCAGTACTTC
TRBV6-1,TRBD1,TRBJ1-2,-,CASSEGPDRITGYTF,TGTGCCAGCAGTGAAGGGCCGGACAGGATTACGGGCTACACCTTC
TRBV6-6,-,TRBJ1-5,-,CASSPAGGNQPQHF,TGTGCCAGCAGCCCAGCGGGGGGCAATCAGCCCCAGCATTTT
TRBV15,-,TRBJ2-7,once,CATSRDFPIGSYEQYF,TGTGCCACCAGCAGAGATTTCCCGATTGGCTCCTACGAGCAGTACTTC
TRBV7-9,TRBD2,TRBJ2-3,-,CASSLKGLAGDTDTQYF,TGTGCCAGCAGCTTGAAGGGACTAGCGGGGGACACAGATACGCAGTATTTT
TRBV9,-,TRBJ1-1,-,CASSVDSLGDTEAFF,TGTGCCAGCAGCGTCGACAGCCTCGGGGACACTGAAGCTTTCTTT
TRBV29-1,-,TRBJ1-2,-,CSVGESRGNYGYTF,TGCAGCGTTGGGGAGAGCAGGGGTAACTATGGCTACACCTTC
TRBV28,-,TRBJ2-1,-,CASSLRTHNYNEQFF,TGTGCCAGCAGTTTACGGACACATAATTACAATGAGCAGTTCTTC
TRBV30,TRBD2,TRBJ2-1,-,CAWSTSGGSEQFF,TGTGCCTGGAGTACTAGCGGGGGATCTGAGCAGTTCTTC
TRBV7-3,TRBD1,TRBJ2-7,-,CASSLSGQGTYEQYF,TGTGCCAGCAGCTTAAGTGGACAGGGGACCTACGAGCAGTACTTC
TRBV20-1,TRBD1,TRBJ1-5,-,CSASSGGNQPQHF,TGCAGTGCTAGTTCAGGGGGAAATCAGCCCCAGCATTTT
TRBV27,-,TRBJ1-5,-,CASSFRGTGINQPQHF,TGTGCCAGCAGTTTTAGGGGGACCGGGATCAATCAGCCCCAGCATTTT
TRBV3-1/TRBV3-2,-,TRBJ2-6,-,CASKLSHSGANVLTF,TGTGCCAGCAAACTGTCCCACTCTGGGGCCAACGTCCTGACTTTC
TRBV15,-,TRBJ2-7,-,CATSRDRWTGYYEQYF,TGTGCCACCAGCAGAGATAGGTGGACCGGGTACTACGAGCAGTACTTC
TRBV30,-,TRBJ2-5,-,CAGRGEAGETQYF,TGTGCAGGAAGAGGGGAGGCGGGAGAGACCCAGTACTTC
TRBV7-2,-,TRBJ2-1,-,CASSLVGGFYNEQFF,TGTGCCAGCAGCTTAGTAGGCGGGTTCTACAATGAGCAGTTCTTC
TRBV7-2,TRBD1,TRBJ2-7,-,CASSPRQGSYEQYF,TGTGCCAGCAGCCCCCGACAGGGTTCCTACGAGCAGTACTTC
TRBV27,-,TRBJ2-2,-,CASSLLLNTGELFF,TGTGCCAGCAGTTTGTTGTTGAACACCGGGGAGCTGTTTTTT
TRBV9,-,TRBJ1-1,few,CASSVDTFNTEAFF,TGTGCCAGCAGCGTGGACACTTTTAACACTGAAGCTTTCTTT
TRBV29-1,TRBD1,TRBJ2-7,-,CSVEGTAKGAYEQYF,TGCAGCGTTGAGGGGACAGCCAAAGGGGCCTACGAGCAGTACTTC
TRBV5-4,-,TRBJ1-3,-,CASSLEREVGNTIYF,TGTGCCAGCAGCTTGGAGCGAGAAGTGGGAAACACCATATATTTT